This entry lists 26 T cell receptor beta chains sequenced from one sample in a study of blood T cell repertoires in COVID-19. Using immunoSEQ multiplex PCR, the repertoire was profiled, and TCRdb retains in-frame clones only, with some absent. The top ten clones hold around 6.3% of a sample with around 200,000 clones, roughly 87% of them seen once. The sequenced sample was peripheral blood. These TCRs come from a woman aged 35 to 49 with acute or convalescent COVID-19.

This chain uses TRBV4-1 with TRBJ1-3; TRBD1 matches at 7 bases. This CDR3 contains 17 residues. Germline V gene lookup returns CDR1 MGHRA and CDR2 YSYEKL. Trimming took 2 bases from V and 7 from J; bases not matched to a gene: 14. CDR3 in amino acids: CASSQPGRDKGANTIYF. In DNA form, the CDR3 reads TGCGCCAGCAGCCAACCTGGCAGGGACAAGGGGGCGAACACCATATATTTT.

The chain employs TRBV5-1 and TRBJ1-2; no definite D call. This CDR3 is 13 amino acids long. The germline gives CDR1 SGHRS, CDR2 YFSETQ. V was shortened by 0 bases and J by 6 bases, with 9 bases between the two germline ends. This CDR3 is CASSLGGYDGYTF. CDR3 nucleotide sequence: TGCGCCAGCAGCTTGGGAGGGTATGATGGCTACACCTTC.

The chain combines TRBV11-2 with TRBJ2-5; no clear D gene. Looked up from germline, CDR1 is SGHAT and CDR2 is FQNNGV. V lost 0 bases, J lost 3 bases, and 20 bases lay in between. This CDR3 has 18 residues. The CDR3 is CASSLEPLPDQEKETQYF. The CDR3 region has the DNA TGTGCCAGCAGCTTAGAGCCGCTGCCGGATCAGGAAAAAGAGACCCAGTACTTC.

The CDR3 region has the DNA TGTGCCAGCCTAGAGACAGGGAAGAACACTGAAGCTTTCTTT. Its protein product is CASLETGKNTEAFF. The chain is built from TRBV2 and TRBJ1-1; 7 bases fit TRBD1. V lost 8 bases, J lost 1 base, and 7 bases stayed unmatched. The CDR3 runs to 14 residues. Germline CDR1 and CDR2: SNHLY and FYNNEI. The full variable domain, its missing parts supplied by reference TRBV2 and TRBJ1-1, is EPEVTQTPSHQVTQMGQEVILRCVPISNHLYFYWYRQILGQKVEFLVSFYNNEISEKSEIFDDQFSVERPDGSNFTLKIRSTKLEDSAMYFCASLETGKNTEAFFGQGTRLTVV.

This rearrangement joins TRBV5-4 to TRBJ2-7, with D possibly being TRBD1 (6 bases). The CDR3 spans 15 residues. Trimming shortened V by 4 bases and J by 3 bases, and 17 bases separated the two germline ends. The germline gives CDR1 SGHNT, CDR2 YYREEE (reference sequence). In DNA form, the CDR3 reads TGTGCCAGCAGCAACCGACAGGCGTCCAACTACGAGCAGTACTTC. Translated, it gives CASSNRQASNYEQYF.

V usage is TRBV5-1 and J usage is TRBJ2-7; 9 bases line up with TRBD1. The CDR3 has 16 amino acids. Germline CDR1 SGHRS, CDR2 YFSETQ. V shed 0 bases and J 9 bases; nucleotides not matched to a gene: 13. CDR3 amino acids: CASSLGLGQGPSGQYF. The CDR3 DNA is TGCGCCAGCAGCTTGGGTTTGGGACAGGGACCTTCTGGGCAGTACTTC.

The V call is TRBV12-3 or TRBV12-4, the J call TRBJ2-3; D might be TRBD2 (6 bases). CDR3 size: 11 residues. The V end was cut by 7 bases, the J end by 9 bases, with 11 bases between. The CDR3 sequence: CASTYRGTQYF. CDR3 coding DNA: TGTGCCAGCACCTACCGGGGGACGCAGTATTTT.

This clone was recorded a few times. J is TRBJ1-1 and V is TRBV30; no definite D call. The CDR3 loop spans 12 amino acids. Germline CDR1 reads GTSNPN; CDR2 reads SVGIG (reference sequence). The V gene lost 5 bases and the J gene lost 3 bases, with 10 bases spanning the gap. CDR3 sequence: CAWDGRYTEAFF. CDR3 nucleotide sequence: TGTGCCTGGGACGGGAGGTACACTGAAGCTTTCTTT.

The chain links TRBV6-6 to TRBJ1-1, with a weak D call TRBD1 (6 bases). The CDR3 has 17 residues. Germline assignment: CDR1 MNHNY and CDR2 SVGAGI (reference sequence). Trimming left V 5 bases short and J 1 base short, with 20 bases between. In nucleotides, the CDR3 is TGTGCCAGCAGTCGAATGACAGGCAGCCTCAAGAACACTGAAGCTTTCTTT. Translated, it gives CASSRMTGSLKNTEAFF.

V gene TRBV7-9 combines with J gene TRBJ1-1, with D possibly TRBD1 on 5 matching bases. Germline V gene lookup returns CDR1 SEHNR and CDR2 FQNEAQ (reference sequence). The ends were cut back, 3 bases at V and 5 bases at J, with 19 bases in the middle. This CDR3 has 16 residues. The CDR3: CASSFPPGKGRTEAFF. In nucleotides, the CDR3 is TGTGCCAGCAGCTTCCCCCCAGGGAAGGGTCGGACTGAAGCTTTCTTT.

The V call is TRBV28, the J call TRBJ2-7; 7 bases are a match to TRBD2. CDR1 and CDR2 from the germline V gene are MDHEN and SYDVKM. This CDR3 spans 14 amino acids. Germline trimming cut 7 bases from V and 6 bases from J; bases unmatched to any gene: 12. In nucleotides, the CDR3 is TGTGCCAGCAACACTGGGGGACTATCTTTCGAGCAGTACTTC. Its translation is CASNTGGLSFEQYF.

The J gene is TRBJ1-1, the V gene TRBV5-1; 9 bases map to TRBD1. The CDR3 is made up of 17 amino acids. J gave up 2 bases and V 5 bases, and 13 bases lay outside the gene matches. CDR1 and CDR2 from the germline V gene are SGHRS and YFSETQ. In nucleotides, the CDR3 is TGCGCCAGCAGTCCACGCATACCGGGACAGGGTAACACTGAAGCTTTCTTT. As protein: CASSPRIPGQGNTEAFF.

This clone was seen once. V is TRBV12-3 or TRBV12-4 and J is TRBJ2-7; perhaps TRBD1 as D (6 bases). The CDR3 runs to 13 residues. V dropped 5 bases and J dropped 3 bases, with 11 bases sitting between them. For the CDR3, the DNA is TGTGCCAGCAGTGCGTCAGGGGTCTACGAGCAGTACTTC. The encoded protein is CASSASGVYEQYF.

V usage is TRBV6-1 and J usage is TRBJ2-1; TRBD1 matches at 9 bases. CDR1 and CDR2 from the germline V gene are MNHNS and SASEGT. This CDR3 is 15 amino acids long. Germline trimming cut 6 bases from V and 5 bases from J; bases unmatched to any gene: 8. The chain's CDR3 is CASRRYRDRDNEQFF. CDR3 DNA: TGTGCCAGCAGACGATACCGGGACAGGGACAATGAGCAGTTCTTC.

The V call is TRBV19, the J call TRBJ1-5, with D uncertain. The V gene lost 7 bases and the J gene lost 3 bases, with 10 bases spanning the gap. The V gene's germline CDR1 is LNHDA and CDR2 SQIVND (reference sequence). The CDR3 has 13 amino acids. The CDR3, as DNA: TGTGCCAGTATGTCCGGGTACAATCAGCCCCAGCATTTT. This encodes CASMSGYNQPQHF.

The chain combines TRBV7-9 with TRBJ1-1; 10 bases match TRBD1. CDR1 is SEHNR and CDR2 is FQNEAQ in the germline V gene (reference sequence). After removal of 9 bases from V and 3 bases from J, the junction contained 10 bases not matched to a gene. The CDR3 has 15 amino acids. The CDR3 region is CASMGLGTGDTEAFF. The CDR3 coding sequence is TGTGCCAGTATGGGTTTGGGGACAGGGGACACTGAAGCTTTCTTT.

This sequence joins TRBV30 and TRBJ1-6, with D unclear. V lost 5 bases to trimming and J lost 13 bases, with 21 bases between them. Germline-derived CDR1 and CDR2 are GTSNPN and SVGIG (reference sequence). CDR3 length equals 14 residues. This CDR3 is CAWGEISNWRPLHF. The CDR3 coding sequence is TGTGCCTGGGGGGAGATCAGTAACTGGAGGCCCCTCCACTTT. The whole variable domain, remainder taken from reference TRBV30 and TRBJ1-6, is SQTIHQWPATLVQPVGSPLSLECTVEGTSNPNLYWYRQAAGRGLQLLFYSVGIGQISSEVPQNLSASRPQDRQFILSSKKLLLSDSGFYLCAWGEISNWRPLHFGNGTRLTVT.

The chain joins TRBV5-1 to TRBJ2-1; 7 bases match TRBD1. V shed 5 bases and J 5 bases; nucleotides not matched to a gene: 7. Germline V gene data show CDR1 as SGHRS and CDR2 as YFSETQ. This CDR3 spans 14 amino acids. As DNA, the CDR3 is TGCGCCAGCAGTACAGGGGCTGCCAACAATGAGCAGTTCTTC. The encoded protein is CASSTGAANNEQFF.

The chain carries TRBV6-1 and TRBJ2-7; D may be TRBD2 (6 bases). With 1 base removed from V and 6 bases from J, the gap between germline ends came to 10 bases. The CDR3 has 13 residues. The V gene's germline CDR1 is MNHNS and CDR2 SASEGT. The CDR3 protein is CASSEGGGFEQYF. The CDR3 region has the DNA TGTGCCAGCAGTGAAGGAGGAGGGTTCGAGCAGTACTTC.

The rearrangement joins TRBV28 to TRBJ1-4, with a tentative D call TRBD1 (5 bases). V lost 8 bases and J 5 bases, leaving 15 bases between the germline ends. The CDR3 is 14 residues long. Looked up from germline, CDR1 is MDHEN and CDR2 is SYDVKM. The CDR3 bases are TGTGCCAGCCGAACTGACAGCCTCAATGAAAAACTGTTTTTT. Amino acid sequence: CASRTDSLNEKLFF.

The V gene is TRBV2, the J gene TRBJ2-5; D perhaps matches TRBD1 (6 bases). Germline V gene lookup returns CDR1 SNHLY and CDR2 FYNNEI. This CDR3 has 15 amino acids. The V end was cut by 6 bases, the J end by 9 bases, with 23 bases between. CDR3 amino acids: CASSDEGGQLLAQYF. The CDR3, as DNA: TGTGCCAGCAGCGACGAAGGAGGACAGCTTCTTGCCCAGTACTTC.

The chain uses TRBV11-1 and TRBJ2-1, with 10 bases matching TRBD2. V was clipped by 3 bases and J by 7 bases; unmatched bases: 6. This CDR3 has 15 residues. Germline CDR1 is SGHAT and CDR2 is FQDESV (reference sequence). CDR3 residues: CASSFVLAGRNEQFF. The CDR3 coding sequence is TGTGCCAGCAGCTTCGTACTAGCGGGACGAAATGAGCAGTTCTTC. Drawing the rest from reference TRBV11-1 and TRBJ2-1, the complete variable domain is EAEVAQSPRYKITEKSQAVAFWCDPISGHATLYWYRQILGQGPELLVQFQDESVVDDSQLPKDRFSAERLKGVDSTLKIQPAELGDSAMYLCASSFVLAGRNEQFFGPGTRLTVL.

This chain joins TRBV7-2 and TRBJ2-5; no reliable D call. Trimming left V 2 bases short and J 5 bases short, with 6 bases between. Looked up from germline, CDR1 is SGHTA and CDR2 is FQGNSA. This CDR3 has 12 amino acids. DNA for the CDR3: TGTGCCAGCAGCTTAAACTTCGAGACCCAGTACTTC. Translated, it gives CASSLNFETQYF.

The rearrangement links TRBV7-9 to TRBJ1-1, with TRBD1 matching over 9 bases. Germline V CDR1 and CDR2: SEHNR, FQNEAQ (reference sequence). V was clipped by 5 bases and J by 0 bases; unmatched bases: 4. The CDR3 has 15 residues. The DNA of the CDR3 is TGTGCCAGCAGCGGACAGGGGATCATGAACACTGAAGCTTTCTTT. This translates into CASSGQGIMNTEAFF.

The J gene is TRBJ2-7, the V gene TRBV5-1; 8 bases are shared with TRBD2. The CDR3 has 15 residues. V lost 0 bases to trimming and J lost 1 base; unmatched junction nucleotides: 3. CDR1 and CDR2 from the germline V gene are SGHRS and YFSETQ. CDR3 protein: CASSLGLASSYEQYF. The CDR3 DNA reads as TGCGCCAGCAGCTTGGGACTAGCGTCTTCCTACGAGCAGTACTTC.

The V call is TRBV7-8, the J call TRBJ2-3; 12 positions agree with TRBD2. Germline loops: CDR1 SGHVS, CDR2 FQNEAQ. CDR3 size: 17 residues. V lost 4 bases, J lost 2 bases, and 7 bases stayed unmatched. CDR3 in amino acids: CASSWTSGASHTDTQYF. The CDR3 DNA reads TGTGCCAGCAGCTGGACTAGCGGGGCCTCTCACACAGATACGCAGTATTTT. Full variable domain (outside the CDR3, taken from reference TRBV7-8 and TRBJ2-3): GAGVSQSPRYKVAKRGQDVALRCDPISGHVSLFWYQQALGQGPEFLTYFQNEAQLDKSGLPSDRFFAERPEGSVSTLKIQRTQQEDSAVYLCASSWTSGASHTDTQYFGPGTRLTVL.